This T cell receptor beta chain was obtained from a study of T-cell reconstitution after alpha-beta-depleted transplantation in children. Germline assignment: CDR1 SGHRS and CDR2 YFSETQ. The CDR3 contains 14 residues. Trimming took 0 bases from V and 0 from J, leaving 5 bases between them. This clonotype was detected ten times or more. A TCRbeta library incorporating unique molecular identifiers was prepared. TCRdb independently ran MiXCR on the PCR reads; one entry per CDR3 protein. The profile covers 60,000 to 100,000 distinct CDR3 sequences, with around a sixth appearing a single time and about 54% taken by the ten largest.

This chain joins TRBV5-1 and TRBJ2-3; D uncertain. The origin of this receptor is a male patient between 2 and 15 years old who had a stem cell transplant for acute lymphoblastic leukemia, so the T cells may come from the graft donor. Sequenced material: PBMCs, mostly from graft donor cells, taken 360 days after TCRalphabeta/CD19-depleted stem cell transplant. The CDR3 is CASSLDWSTDTQYF. The CDR3 coding sequence is TGCGCCAGCAGCTTGGACTGGAGCACAGATACGCAGTATTTT.